Listed below are T cell receptor beta chains from one sample, sequenced in a study of neoadjuvant anti-PD-1 for oral cavity cancer. TCRdb's copy holds only in-frame clones and misses some; the assay was immunoSEQ multiplex PCR. The table records some 15,000 clones, 65% to 85% of them present only once. This sample comprised PBMCs, obtained after nivolumab (anti-PD-1) treatment. These receptors were obtained from a person aged 40 to 85 with oral cavity squamous cell carcinoma. The CDR3 runs from the conserved cysteine through the conserved F or W. D genes are given only for firm matches. Clone size is given for some rows only: seen once, a few or many times, or a class if the clone is expanded.

cdr3_aa,cdr3_nt,v_call,clone_size,d_call,j_call
CASSPGQFIYEQYF,TGTGCCAGCAGCCCGGGACAGTTTATTTACGAGCAGTACTTC,TRBV7-8,-,TRBD1,TRBJ2-7
CASSSRTGNTNYGYTF,TGTGCCAGCAGTTCAAGGACAGGCAATACTAACTATGGCTACACCTTC,TRBV6-6,-,TRBD1,TRBJ1-2
CASSETVPSGNTIYF,TGTGCCAGCAGCGAGACAGTGCCCTCTGGAAACACCATATATTTT,TRBV11-1,-,-,TRBJ1-3
CASSLGTGGSGFF,TGTGCCAGCAGCTTAGGGACGGGGGGGAGTGGGTTCTTC,TRBV7-9,once,TRBD2,TRBJ2-1
CASSGGLADTQYF,TGCGCCAGCAGCGGGGGACTAGCAGATACGCAGTATTTT,TRBV5-1,-,TRBD2,TRBJ2-3
CASSDGPNTEAFF,TGTGCCAGCAGTGACGGGCCGAACACTGAAGCTTTCTTT,TRBV2,-,-,TRBJ1-1
CASSLASGSYEQYF,TGTGCCAGCAGCTTAGCCAGCGGGAGCTACGAGCAGTACTTC,TRBV7-9,-,TRBD2,TRBJ2-7
CASSFNRDVETQYF,TGCGCCAGCAGCTTTAACAGGGACGTGGAGACCCAGTACTTC,TRBV5-1,-,-,TRBJ2-5
CASSLATGTTNEKLFF,TGTGCCAGCAGCTTGGCGACAGGGACAACTAATGAAAAACTGTTTTTT,TRBV5-4,-,TRBD1,TRBJ1-4
CAISNNREGSYEQYF,TGTGCCATCAGTAACAACAGGGAAGGCTCCTACGAGCAGTACTTC,TRBV10-3,-,-,TRBJ2-7
CAGGQGSFNEQFF,TGTGCCGGAGGACAGGGCAGTTTTAATGAGCAGTTCTTC,TRBV10-3,once,TRBD1,TRBJ2-1
CASRQGGNTIYF,TGTGCCAGCCGGCAGGGGGGAAACACCATATATTTT,TRBV6-6,-,-,TRBJ1-3
CASSVRQVTSGNTIYF,TGTGCCAGCAGCGTACGACAGGTGACCTCTGGAAACACCATATATTTT,TRBV7-8,-,-,TRBJ1-3
CSAGTSGRAQETQYF,TGCAGCGCTGGGACTAGCGGGAGGGCCCAAGAGACCCAGTACTTC,TRBV29-1,-,TRBD2,TRBJ2-5
CASSPLGEARQPQHF,TGTGCCAGCTCACCACTGGGTGAGGCTCGCCAGCCCCAGCATTTT,TRBV18,-,-,TRBJ1-5
CAWSVVGAAGEQYF,TGTGCCTGGAGTGTCGTCGGGGCGGCGGGCGAGCAGTACTTC,TRBV30,-,-,TRBJ2-7
CASSLSGMAYEQYF,TGTGCCAGCAGTTTATCCGGGATGGCCTACGAGCAGTACTTC,TRBV27,-,-,TRBJ2-7
CASSFPPVGLVPGELFF,TGTGCCAGCAGCTTCCCCCCTGTGGGACTAGTGCCCGGGGAGCTGTTTTTT,TRBV7-3,-,TRBD2,TRBJ2-2
CASSLSGLAGAHEQYF,TGTGCCAGCAGCTTGTCCGGACTAGCGGGAGCTCACGAGCAGTACTTC,TRBV7-2,-,TRBD2,TRBJ2-7
CASSPGTGNEQYF,TGCGCCAGCAGCCCGGGGACAGGGAACGAGCAGTACTTC,TRBV5-1,-,TRBD1,TRBJ2-7
CASSGQEKQHF,TGTGCCAGCAGTGGACAGGAAAAACAGCATTTT,TRBV6-6,few,TRBD1,TRBJ1-5
CASTLSGRYSYEQYF,TGTGCCAGCACCTTGAGCGGGAGGTACAGCTACGAGCAGTACTTC,TRBV27,-,TRBD2,TRBJ2-7
CASWGAGSVQETQYF,TGCGCCAGTTGGGGGGCAGGGAGTGTCCAAGAGACCCAGTACTTC,TRBV5-1,-,-,TRBJ2-5
CAWSVWGNYGYTF,TGTGCCTGGAGTGTATGGGGTAACTATGGCTACACCTTC,TRBV30,-,-,TRBJ1-2
CASSIVPGQGFGDQPQHF,TGTGCCAGTAGTATAGTACCGGGACAGGGGTTCGGGGATCAGCCCCAGCATTTT,TRBV19,medium-sized,TRBD1,TRBJ1-5
CSVEVLGGQDEQYF,TGCAGCGTTGAAGTCCTGGGGGGGCAGGACGAGCAGTACTTC,TRBV29-1,-,-,TRBJ2-7
CAWSPPGQGFPEQYF,TGTGCCTGGAGCCCCCCGGGACAGGGTTTCCCCGAGCAGTACTTC,TRBV30,-,TRBD1,TRBJ2-7
CASTPGDGNEQYF,TGTGCCAGCACCCCCGGTGATGGGAACGAGCAGTACTTC,TRBV25-1,-,-,TRBJ2-7
CASSYTGGDPSDGYTF,TGTGCCAGCAGTTATACAGGGGGCGACCCTTCGGATGGCTACACCTTC,TRBV6-6,few,TRBD1,TRBJ1-2
CASSLKSGGPYEQYF,TGCGCCAGCAGCTTGAAGTCAGGGGGCCCCTACGAGCAGTACTTC,TRBV5-1,few,TRBD1,TRBJ2-7
CAIRDGGDTQYF,TGTGCCATCAGGGACGGGGGAGATACGCAGTATTTT,TRBV10-3,-,-,TRBJ2-3
CAISDNPRDGYTF,TGTGCCATCAGTGACAACCCCCGGGATGGCTACACCTTC,TRBV10-3,-,-,TRBJ1-2
CASSQVAGGKTQYF,TGTGCCAGCAGCCAAGTGGCAGGCGGGAAGACCCAGTACTTC,TRBV14,-,-,TRBJ2-5
CASSRVGLVPETQYF,TGTGCCAGCAGCCGGGTGGGACTAGTTCCAGAGACCCAGTACTTC,TRBV27,-,TRBD2,TRBJ2-5
CASSFVGQATEAFF,TGTGCCAGCAGCTTTGTAGGACAGGCAACTGAAGCTTTCTTT,TRBV5-6,-,TRBD1,TRBJ1-1
CASSPALGTQYF,TGTGCCAGCAGCCCGGCCCTCGGTACGCAGTATTTT,TRBV7-9,-,-,TRBJ2-3
CASSESRTSGSGQFF,TGCGCCAGCAGTGAGTCGAGGACTAGCGGGAGTGGGCAGTTCTTC,TRBV10-1,-,TRBD2,TRBJ2-1
CASSSIAGGHGRQYF,TGTGCCAGCAGCAGTATAGCGGGAGGGCATGGTCGACAGTACTTC,TRBV7-9,-,TRBD2,TRBJ2-7
CATSVACIGLAGGGNEQFF,TGTGCCACCAGCGTTGCATGTATCGGCCTAGCGGGAGGGGGAAATGAGCAGTTCTTC,TRBV15,-,TRBD2,TRBJ2-1
CASSRVRESNEQYF,TGTGCCAGCAGTAGGGTCCGGGAGTCCAACGAGCAGTACTTC,TRBV6-1,-,-,TRBJ2-7
CASSLVQSGETQYF,TGCGCCAGCAGCTTGGTACAGTCGGGAGAGACCCAGTACTTC,TRBV5-1,-,-,TRBJ2-5
CASSRGAQRTYGYTF,TGTGCCAGCAGTCGAGGGGCACAGCGGACCTATGGCTACACCTTC,TRBV5-4,-,-,TRBJ1-2
CASSFQQGRSTEAFF,TGTGCCAGCAGTTTCCAACAGGGGAGGAGCACTGAAGCTTTCTTT,TRBV6-5,-,TRBD1,TRBJ1-1
CASSWGLAGVYEQYF,TGCGCCAGCAGCTGGGGGCTAGCGGGAGTCTACGAGCAGTACTTC,TRBV5-1,-,TRBD2,TRBJ2-7
CASSQGARSDTQYF,TGTGCCAGCAGCCAGGGGGCGCGGAGTGATACGCAGTATTTT,TRBV14,-,-,TRBJ2-3
CASSRAGPSGNTIYF,TGTGCCAGCAGTCGGGCGGGGCCCTCTGGAAACACCATATATTTT,TRBV6-6,-,-,TRBJ1-3
CSVVEGVTNTGELFF,TGCAGCGTTGTCGAGGGAGTAACGAACACCGGGGAGCTGTTTTTT,TRBV29-1,few,-,TRBJ2-2
CAIRGQGIENTEAFF,TGTGCCATCAGGGGGCAGGGAATAGAGAACACTGAAGCTTTCTTT,TRBV10-3,-,-,TRBJ1-1
CASSLNYLNTGELFF,TGCGCCAGCAGCTTGAACTATCTGAACACCGGGGAGCTGTTTTTT,TRBV5-1,-,-,TRBJ2-2
CAISPGQYYGYTF,TGTGCCATCAGCCCGGGACAGTACTATGGCTACACCTTC,TRBV10-3,-,TRBD1,TRBJ1-2
CASSEYTGQPTDTQYF,TGTGCCAGCAGTGAATACACGGGACAGCCCACAGATACGCAGTATTTT,TRBV25-1,-,TRBD1,TRBJ2-3
CAWSSYYEQYF,TGTGCCTGGAGTTCCTACTACGAGCAGTACTTC,TRBV30,-,-,TRBJ2-7
CASSGGGTASNYGYTF,TGCGCCAGCAGCGGTGGCGGGACAGCTTCTAACTATGGCTACACCTTC,TRBV5-1,few,TRBD1,TRBJ1-2
CASSLSSGRYNEQFF,TGTGCCAGCAGCCTATCTTCGGGCCGCTACAATGAGCAGTTCTTC,TRBV7-2,once,-,TRBJ2-1
CASRFSTGYNEQFF,TGTGCCAGCAGATTCTCGACAGGTTACAATGAGCAGTTCTTC,TRBV2,-,-,TRBJ2-1
CAWSVQVRGPQYF,TGTGCCTGGAGTGTCCAAGTGCGGGGTCCGCAGTATTTT,TRBV30,-,-,TRBJ2-3
CAISESQVNEQFF,TGTGCCATCAGTGAAAGTCAGGTCAATGAGCAGTTCTTC,TRBV10-3,-,-,TRBJ2-1
CASSFLTPTNEQFF,TGTGCCAGCAGTTTCTTAACACCTACCAATGAGCAGTTCTTC,TRBV27,-,-,TRBJ2-1
CASSFTTDTQYF,TGTGCCAGCAGCTTCACCACAGATACGCAGTATTTT,TRBV9,-,-,TRBJ2-3